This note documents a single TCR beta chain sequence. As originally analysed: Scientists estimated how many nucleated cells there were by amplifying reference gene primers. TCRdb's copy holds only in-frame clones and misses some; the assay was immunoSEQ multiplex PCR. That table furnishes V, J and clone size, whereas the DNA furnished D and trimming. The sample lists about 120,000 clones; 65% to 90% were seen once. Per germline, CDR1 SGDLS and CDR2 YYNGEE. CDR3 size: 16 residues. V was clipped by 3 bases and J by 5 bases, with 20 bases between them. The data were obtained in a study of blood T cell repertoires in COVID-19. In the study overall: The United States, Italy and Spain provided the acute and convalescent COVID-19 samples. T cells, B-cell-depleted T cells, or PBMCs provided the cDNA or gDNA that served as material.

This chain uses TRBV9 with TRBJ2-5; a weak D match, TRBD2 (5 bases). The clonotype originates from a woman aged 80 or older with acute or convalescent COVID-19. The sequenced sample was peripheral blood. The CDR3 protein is CASSAQPGTEAETQYF. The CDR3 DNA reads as TGTGCCAGCAGCGCCCAACCGGGAACTGAGGCGGAGACCCAGTACTTC.